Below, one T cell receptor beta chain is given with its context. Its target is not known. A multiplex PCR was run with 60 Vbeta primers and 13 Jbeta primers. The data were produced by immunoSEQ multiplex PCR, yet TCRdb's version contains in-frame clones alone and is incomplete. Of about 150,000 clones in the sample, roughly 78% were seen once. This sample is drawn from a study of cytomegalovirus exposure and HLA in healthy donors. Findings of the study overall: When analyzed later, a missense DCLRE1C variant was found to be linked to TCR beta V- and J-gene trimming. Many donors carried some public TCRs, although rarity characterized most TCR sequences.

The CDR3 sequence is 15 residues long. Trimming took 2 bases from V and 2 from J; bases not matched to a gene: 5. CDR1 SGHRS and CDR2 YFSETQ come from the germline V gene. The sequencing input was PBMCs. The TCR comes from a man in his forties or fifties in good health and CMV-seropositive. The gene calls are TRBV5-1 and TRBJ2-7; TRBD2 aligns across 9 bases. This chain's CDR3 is CASSFGTSPTYEQYF. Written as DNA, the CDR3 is TGCGCCAGCAGCTTTGGGACTAGCCCCACCTACGAGCAGTACTTC.